This T cell receptor (beta chain) comes out of a study of identical twins. TCRdb called the 5' RACE reads again in MiXCR, with one record for every CDR3 protein. The sample yields fewer than 900,000 distinct CDR3 sequences, over 20% seen once. This clonotype has ten or more counts. Trimming cost V 3 bases and J 6 bases, with 9 bases left between them. This CDR3 region has 12 residues. Germline lookup yields CDR1 LGHDT and CDR2 YNNKEL (reference sequence). A further study also used this sample, focusing on T cells expressing NK-cell markers. That work adds: There were seven HCMV-seropositive donors and one seronegative donor among the eight sequenced.

Source material: PBMCs. The chain combines TRBV3-1 with TRBJ2-7, with D unresolved. This sequence was found in a woman between 18 and 29 years old in good health. The CDR3 region is CASSHDEAEQYF. DNA for the CDR3: TGTGCCAGCAGCCATGACGAGGCCGAGCAGTACTTC.